This T cell receptor beta chain was captured in a study of OX40 agonist ivuxolimab in advanced cancers. Findings and limits, study-wide: Certain nonresponders likewise exhibited a low normalized T-cell clonal expansion. The CD4+ and CD8+ T cells in the blood had expanded clonally by week 6 at 0.1 to 3.0 mg/kg.

Germline values: CDR1 SGHVS, CDR2 FNYEAQ. V lost 1 base and J 0 bases, leaving 13 bases between the germline ends. This CDR3 is 17 amino acids long. Worth noting for this clone: The antigen is not known.

Sequencing was performed with immunoSEQ multiplex PCR; in TCRdb, only in-frame clones are kept and a portion is missing. The sample lists tens of thousands of clones, 75% to 90% occurring once. The chain uses TRBV7-6 and TRBJ1-5; D not resolved. The material was CD4+ or CD8+ T cells sorted from blood, obtained in a trial of the OX40 agonist ivuxolimab. The clonotype originates from an adult with an advanced solid tumor such as melanoma, head and neck, liver or kidney cancer. The CDR3 spells CASSLDPEAYSNQPQHF. The CDR3 nucleotides are TGTGCCAGCAGCTTAGACCCCGAAGCCTATAGCAATCAGCCCCAGCATTTT. The full variable domain, in which reference TRBV7-6 and TRBJ1-5 provide the parts outside the CDR3, is GAGVSQSPRYKVTKRGQDVALRCDPISGHVSLYWYRQALGQGPEFLTYFNYEAQQDKSGLPNDRFSAERPEGSISTLTIQRTEQRDSAMYRCASSLDPEAYSNQPQHFGDGTRLSIL.